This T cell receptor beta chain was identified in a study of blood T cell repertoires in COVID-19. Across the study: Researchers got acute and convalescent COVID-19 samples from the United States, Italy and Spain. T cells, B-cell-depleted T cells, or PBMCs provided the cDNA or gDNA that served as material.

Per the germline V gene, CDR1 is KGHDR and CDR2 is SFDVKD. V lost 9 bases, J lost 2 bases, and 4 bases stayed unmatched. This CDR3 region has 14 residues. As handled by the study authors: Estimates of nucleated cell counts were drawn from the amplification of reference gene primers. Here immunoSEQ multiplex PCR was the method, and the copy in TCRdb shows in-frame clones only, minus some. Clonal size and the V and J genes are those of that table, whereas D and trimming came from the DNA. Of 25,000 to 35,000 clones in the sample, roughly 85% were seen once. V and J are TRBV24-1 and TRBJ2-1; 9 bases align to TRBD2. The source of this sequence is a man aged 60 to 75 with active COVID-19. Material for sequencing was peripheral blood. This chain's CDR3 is CATQGTSTYNEQFF. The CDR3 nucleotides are TGTGCCACCCAAGGGACTAGCACCTACAATGAGCAGTTCTTC.